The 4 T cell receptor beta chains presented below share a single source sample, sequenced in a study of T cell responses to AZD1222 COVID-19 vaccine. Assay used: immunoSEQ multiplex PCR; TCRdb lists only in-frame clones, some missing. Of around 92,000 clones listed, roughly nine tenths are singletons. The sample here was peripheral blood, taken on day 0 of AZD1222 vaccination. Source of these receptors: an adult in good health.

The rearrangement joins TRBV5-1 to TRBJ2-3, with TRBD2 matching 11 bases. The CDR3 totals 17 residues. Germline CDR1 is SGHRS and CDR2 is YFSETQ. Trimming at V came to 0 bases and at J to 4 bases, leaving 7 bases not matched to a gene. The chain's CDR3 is CASSLVLAGGPADTQYF. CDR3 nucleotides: TGCGCCAGCAGCTTGGTGCTAGCGGGGGGTCCGGCAGATACGCAGTATTTT.

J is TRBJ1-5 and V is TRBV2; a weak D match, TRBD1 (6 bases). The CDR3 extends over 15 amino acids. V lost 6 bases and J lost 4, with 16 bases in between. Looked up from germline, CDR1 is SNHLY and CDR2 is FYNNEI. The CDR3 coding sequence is TGTGCCAGCAGCTTATATGGACAGACAAATCAGCCCCAGCATTTT. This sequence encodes CASSLYGQTNQPQHF.

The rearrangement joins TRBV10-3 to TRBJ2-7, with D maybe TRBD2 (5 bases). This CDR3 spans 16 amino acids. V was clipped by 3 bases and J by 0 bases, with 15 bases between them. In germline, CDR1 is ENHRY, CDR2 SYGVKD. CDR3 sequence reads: CAISDFERTASYEQYF. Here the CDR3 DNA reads TGTGCCATCAGTGACTTCGAGCGGACCGCCTCCTACGAGCAGTACTTC.

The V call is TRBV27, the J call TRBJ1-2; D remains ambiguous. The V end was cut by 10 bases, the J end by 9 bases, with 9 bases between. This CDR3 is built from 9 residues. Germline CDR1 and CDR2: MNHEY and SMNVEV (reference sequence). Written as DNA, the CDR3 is TGTGCCACCTCTCACCGCTACACCTTC. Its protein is CATSHRYTF.